This T cell receptor (beta chain) originates from a study of shared clonotypes between healthy human individuals. Study-wide results and limits: Unshared clonotypes carried lower generation probabilities than those common to all four donors.

Every subset had its genomic DNA shared out evenly among several immunoSEQ plates. Method: immunoSEQ multiplex PCR; TCRdb's copy keeps in-frame clones and lacks some. The table lists some 1.1 million clones, approximately 80% of them singletons, with 0.89% in the top ten. The CDR3 extends over 13 amino acids. Trimming cost V 5 bases and J 5 bases, with 10 bases left between them. In germline, CDR1 is SGHTA, CDR2 FQGNSA. With respect to this clone: As yet, its antigen is unknown.

The V gene is TRBV7-2, the J gene TRBJ2-1, with D tentatively TRBD1 (6 bases). The origin of this receptor is a man between 18 and 35 years old in good health. Some clones in this sample may be carry-over from other donors' samples. Sequenced input: memory CD4+ T cells from PBMCs. Documented subset: CD45RA-negative fraction. The CDR3 DNA is TGTGCCAGCAGCAACTGGGACAACAATGAGCAGTTCTTC. This sequence encodes CASSNWDNNEQFF.